These 27 T cell receptor beta chains were all obtained from the same sample, sequenced in a study of blood T cell repertoires in COVID-19 (dated by TCRdb to the early 2020s). The library relied on the immunoSEQ multiplex PCR assay. The immuneACCESS repertoire file appears here via TCRdb, limited to in-frame rearrangements. These files lack a portion of the clones; in checked studies, under half of the deficit traces to unresolved V genes, and the cause of the others is not known. This sample has 70,000 to 85,000 clones in its table, and approximately 82% of those were observed once. The ten largest clones take up around a fifth of the sample. Sequenced material: peripheral blood. These TCRs come from a human donor in a cohort sampled during active COVID-19.

The J gene is TRBJ1-2, the V gene TRBV27; 7 positions match TRBD1. The V gene end was trimmed by 4 bases and the J gene end by 3 bases; junction bases not matched to a gene: 8. CDR1 and CDR2 from the germline V gene are MNHEY and SMNVEV (reference sequence). This CDR3 is 15 amino acids long. The CDR3 spells CASSSLYRGDYGYTF. CDR3 bases: TGTGCCAGCAGTTCCCTCTACAGGGGTGACTATGGCTACACCTTC.

This clone was detected once. At the DNA level, this CDR3 is encoded by other sequences in the same sample as well. CDR3 DNA sequence: TGTGCCAGCAGCTTGGGAGGGTCTGGAAACACCATATATTTT. It encodes CASSLGGSGNTIYF. The gene calls are TRBV5-6 and TRBJ1-3; D not resolved. This CDR3 contains 14 residues. Germline CDR1 reads SGHDT; CDR2 reads YYEEEE. V gave up 0 bases and J gave up 1 base, with 5 bases separating them.

The DNA for the CDR3 is TGTGCCAGCAGCGCATCAGGGTTCTCCTACAATGAGCAGTTCTTC. As protein: CASSASGFSYNEQFF. V usage is TRBV7-2 and J usage is TRBJ2-1; D is perhaps TRBD1 (5 bases). V lost 5 bases and J 0 bases, leaving 11 bases between the germline ends. Per germline, CDR1 SGHTA and CDR2 FQGNSA. CDR3 length equals 15 residues.

This sequence joins TRBV5-1 and TRBJ2-3; 7 bases map to TRBD1. Germline CDR1 and CDR2: SGHRS and YFSETQ. The CDR3 sequence is 19 residues long. Unmatched junction bases numbered 18, after V lost 5 bases and J lost 0 bases. The CDR3 DNA sequence: TGCGCCAGCAGGGGAAGCACCCCGGGACAGAGAACTAGCACAGATACGCAGTATTTT. Amino acid sequence: CASRGSTPGQRTSTDTQYF.

The chain carries TRBV3-1 (or the pseudogene TRBV3-2) and TRBJ2-3; weak D call: TRBD2 (5 bases). The germline V and J ends were trimmed by 0 bases and 6 bases, with 19 bases remaining between them. This CDR3 is built from 17 residues. From germline, CDR1 is LGHDT and CDR2 YNNKEL (reference sequence). CDR3 protein: CASSQEVGYGIIDTQYF. The CDR3 region has the DNA TGTGCCAGCAGCCAAGAGGTTGGGTACGGGATTATCGATACGCAGTATTTT.

The chain employs TRBV30 and TRBJ2-7, with 8 bases matching TRBD2. Germline trimming cut 3 bases from V and 5 bases from J; bases unmatched to any gene: 6. CDR3 length: 13 amino acids. The germline V gene has CDR1 GTSNPN and CDR2 SVGIG (reference sequence). The CDR3 DNA is TGTGCCTGGAGCGGAATCGGGGGGGACGAGCAGTACTTC. Translation: CAWSGIGGDEQYF.

V usage is TRBV9 and J usage is TRBJ2-5; D gene uncertain. Germline CDR1 SGDLS, CDR2 YYNGEE. With 0 bases removed from V and 1 base from J, the gap between germline ends came to 7 bases. The CDR3 has 14 amino acids. The CDR3 loop is CASSVGAAQETQYF. CDR3 in DNA: TGTGCCAGCAGCGTAGGGGCAGCCCAAGAGACCCAGTACTTC.

The chain has TRBV28 and TRBJ1-5, with D possibly being TRBD1 (5 bases). V gave up 6 bases and J gave up 2 bases, with 17 bases separating them. Germline-derived CDR1 and CDR2 are MDHEN and SYDVKM. The CDR3 runs 16 residues. The CDR3 loop is CASRGQVALGNQPQHF. CDR3 nucleotides: TGTGCCAGCAGGGGGCAGGTAGCCCTCGGCAATCAGCCCCAGCATTTT.

This sequence joins TRBV5-1 and TRBJ1-1; possibly TRBD1 for D (5 bases). The CDR3 loop spans 14 amino acids. The V end lost 4 bases, the J end lost 4 bases, and 14 bases lay between the germline ends. Germline CDR1 and CDR2: SGHRS and YFSETQ. In nucleotides, the CDR3 is TGCGCCAGCAGCCCCTCCCCGGGGGGCACTGAAGCTTTCTTT. Translation: CASSPSPGGTEAFF.

The chain is built from TRBV27 and TRBJ2-2; D unclear. Germline CDR1 is MNHEY and CDR2 is SMNVEV (reference sequence). The V end was cut by 6 bases, the J end by 0 bases, with 5 bases between. The CDR3 covers 13 residues. The CDR3 region has the DNA TGTGCCAGCAGGGGCCCGAACACCGGGGAGCTGTTTTTT. Protein sequence: CASRGPNTGELFF.

The rearrangement uses TRBV4-2 and TRBJ2-1; 8 bases are shared with TRBD2. The CDR3 sequence is 15 residues long. CDR1 LGHNA and CDR2 YNFKEQ come from the germline V gene. V lost 3 bases and J lost 7; bases outside the gene matches: 8. The CDR3 DNA reads TGTGCCAGCAGCCAGCACGGGGGGGCTAGGAATGAGCAGTTCTTC. Amino acids: CASSQHGGARNEQFF.

This clone was seen more than once but under ten times. This rearrangement joins TRBV7-9 to TRBJ2-6; TRBD1 matches at 9 bases. J gave up 13 bases and V 6 bases, and 7 bases lay outside the gene matches. The CDR3 contains 13 residues. From germline, CDR1 is SEHNR and CDR2 FQNEAQ (reference sequence). The CDR3 sequence is CASSPQGALVLTF. The CDR3 region has the DNA TGTGCCAGCAGTCCACAGGGGGCCCTAGTCCTGACTTTC.

The chain is built from TRBV7-2 and TRBJ2-7; D is possibly TRBD2 (6 bases). The V gene lost 1 base and the J gene lost 6 bases, with 16 bases spanning the gap. This CDR3 is built from 15 residues. Germline CDR1 is SGHTA and CDR2 is FQGNSA. CDR3 nucleotides: TGTGCCAGCAGCTTAGGGGCACTAGCCGAGGCCGAGCAGTACTTC. This sequence encodes CASSLGALAEAEQYF.

This chain uses TRBV10-3 with TRBJ1-5; D not resolved. This CDR3 contains 12 residues. Trimming took 10 bases from V and 1 from J, leaving 8 bases between them. CDR1 and CDR2 (germline): ENHRY, SYGVKD. This CDR3 is CATGWSNQPQHF. The CDR3 coding sequence is TGTGCCACCGGTTGGAGCAATCAGCCCCAGCATTTT.

The chain is built from TRBV27 and TRBJ2-5; 12 nucleotides match TRBD1. CDR3 length: 18 amino acids. Germline lookup yields CDR1 MNHEY and CDR2 SMNVEV (reference sequence). Unmatched junction bases numbered 14, after V lost 4 bases and J lost 5 bases. CDR3 in DNA: TGTGCCAGCAGTTCGCCCCGGGACAGGGGGCGTTTGAGGGAGACCCAGTACTTC. The encoded protein is CASSSPRDRGRLRETQYF.

V usage is TRBV2 and J usage is TRBJ2-2; unclear D gene. Trimming cost V 8 bases and J 0 bases, with 13 bases left between them. The CDR3 consists of 15 residues. Germline V CDR1 and CDR2: SNHLY, FYNNEI. The DNA of the CDR3 is TGTGCCAGCTCCGCAGAACAGACGAACACCGGGGAGCTGTTTTTT. Translated, it gives CASSAEQTNTGELFF.

This clone showed up just a few times. The chain recombines TRBV27 with TRBJ1-5; maybe TRBD1 (5 bases). V was pared by 5 bases and J by 2 bases, with 16 bases between. The length of the CDR3 is 16 residues. CDR1 and CDR2 from the germline V gene are MNHEY and SMNVEV (reference sequence). CDR3 loop: CASSPTRQGGNQPQHF. DNA for the CDR3: TGTGCCAGCAGTCCCACCCGGCAGGGCGGCAATCAGCCCCAGCATTTT.

The DNA of the CDR3 is TGTGCCATCAGTATGACAGTAGGCACCGGGGAGCTGTTTTTT. Its protein is CAISMTVGTGELFF. The chain couples TRBV10-3 to TRBJ2-2; D perhaps matches TRBD1 (5 bases). The CDR3 has 14 amino acids. Trimming cost V 5 bases and J 4 bases, with 11 bases left between them. CDR1 is ENHRY and CDR2 is SYGVKD in the germline V gene.

In its sample, this clone was seen once. The chain couples TRBV12-3 or TRBV12-4 to TRBJ2-7; D may be TRBD1 (6 bases). This CDR3 is built from 12 residues. Trimming stripped 6 bases from V and 3 bases from J, with 9 bases between. This CDR3 is CASSRTDYEQYF. DNA for the CDR3: TGTGCCAGCAGCCGGACAGACTACGAGCAGTACTTC.

The genes are TRBV11-2 and TRBJ2-5; 8 bases fit TRBD2. V dropped 5 bases and J dropped 1; count of bases not matched to a gene: 9. This CDR3 has 16 amino acids. CDR1 and CDR2 from the germline V gene are SGHAT and FQNNGV. CDR3 DNA sequence: TGTGCCAGCAGCGCCGGAACTAGCGGATCCCAAGAGACCCAGTACTTC. Its protein product is CASSAGTSGSQETQYF.

This clone has a handful of counts. The gene calls are TRBV6-5 and TRBJ1-5, with 7 bases that match TRBD1. V lost 6 bases to trimming and J lost 6 bases; unmatched junction nucleotides: 8. The CDR3 is made up of 14 amino acids. CDR1 and CDR2 from the germline V gene are MNHEY and SVGAGI. For the CDR3, the DNA is TGTGCCAGCAGCTCCACAGGGGATCTTCAGCCCCAGCATTTT. Translated: CASSSTGDLQPQHF.

The chain has TRBV5-5 and TRBJ1-2, with 7 bases matching TRBD1. V lost 4 bases and J lost 2; bases outside the gene matches: 2. This CDR3 is 13 amino acids long. In germline, CDR1 is SGHKS, CDR2 YYEKEE (reference sequence). CDR3 region: CASSRDSNYGYTF. The CDR3 nucleotides read TGTGCCAGCAGCCGGGACAGCAACTATGGCTACACCTTC.

The chain combines TRBV28 with TRBJ1-4; 7 bases are shared with TRBD1. Germline lookup yields CDR1 MDHEN and CDR2 SYDVKM. Unmatched junction bases numbered 9, after V lost 5 bases and J lost 3 bases. The CDR3 totals 16 residues. The CDR3 loop is CASSTRSRGSNEKLFF. The CDR3 region has the DNA TGTGCCAGCAGTACACGTTCCAGGGGGTCTAATGAAAAACTGTTTTTT.

This chain joins TRBV19 and TRBJ2-5, with a weak D call TRBD1 (5 bases). V was cut by 6 bases and J by 5 bases, with 19 bases left in between. This CDR3 has 15 residues. Germline V gives CDR1 LNHDA, CDR2 SQIVND (reference sequence). CDR3 nucleotide sequence: TGTGCCAGTAGGCCGTCCTCAGGGCCCAAGGAGACCCAGTACTTC. It translates to CASRPSSGPKETQYF.

The chain joins TRBV15 to TRBJ2-5; 12 bases line up with TRBD1. Trimming took 3 bases from V and 4 from J; bases not matched to a gene: 3. This CDR3 region has 15 residues. The germline V gene has CDR1 LNHNV and CDR2 YYDKDF (reference sequence). The CDR3 DNA follows: TGTGCCACCAGCAGGGGACAGGGGGCTGGAGAGACCCAGTACTTC. Translating it yields CATSRGQGAGETQYF.

The J gene is TRBJ1-5, the V gene TRBV6-6; 12 bases match TRBD1. CDR1 is MNHNY, CDR2 SVGAGI, per germline (reference sequence). The CDR3 is made up of 14 amino acids. This CDR3 is CASWDRGLEQPQHF. CDR3 bases: TGTGCTTCCTGGGACAGGGGGCTGGAGCAGCCCCAGCATTTT.

Points on this clone: Relative to the germline gene, one junction end is altered; a read error may explain this. The gene calls are TRBV18 and TRBJ2-2; perhaps TRBD2 as D (5 bases). The V gene's germline CDR1 is KGHSH and CDR2 LQKENI. The CDR3 has 14 residues. CDR3 in DNA: TGTGCCAGCTCAGCACCTACTAGTCCCGGGGAGCTGTTTTTT. Translation gives CASSAPTSPGELFF.